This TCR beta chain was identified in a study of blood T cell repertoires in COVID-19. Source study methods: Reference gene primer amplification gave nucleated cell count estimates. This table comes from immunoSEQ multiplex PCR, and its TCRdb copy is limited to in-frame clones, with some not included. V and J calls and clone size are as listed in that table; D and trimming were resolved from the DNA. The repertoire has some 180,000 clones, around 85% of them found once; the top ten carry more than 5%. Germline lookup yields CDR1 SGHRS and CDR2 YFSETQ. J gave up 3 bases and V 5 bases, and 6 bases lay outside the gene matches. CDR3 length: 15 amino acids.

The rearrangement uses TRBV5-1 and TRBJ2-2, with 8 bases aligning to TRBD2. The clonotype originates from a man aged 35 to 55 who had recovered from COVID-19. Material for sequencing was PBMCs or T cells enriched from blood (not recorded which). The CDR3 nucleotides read TGCGCCAGCAGAGCCGGGACTAGTTACACCGGGGAGCTGTTTTTT. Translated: CASRAGTSYTGELFF.